Below are 18 T cell receptor beta chains sequenced from a single sample in a study of PD-1 blockade in mismatch repair-deficient tumors. Generated by immunoSEQ multiplex PCR, the TCRdb table keeps only in-frame clones and is missing some. The profile shows about 40,000 clones, 70% to 80% of them singletons. This specimen consisted of peripheral blood, obtained 4 weeks after starting pembrolizumab. The receptors were gathered from an adult with mismatch repair-deficient cancer.

The chain joins TRBV2 to TRBJ2-3; TRBD2 matches at 9 bases. CDR1 is SNHLY and CDR2 is FYNNEI in the germline V gene. The CDR3 length is 14 residues. After removal of 4 bases from V and 3 bases from J, the junction contained 2 bases not matched to a gene. CDR3: CASSVLAGTDTQYF. The CDR3 DNA follows: TGTGCCAGCAGTGTCCTAGCGGGAACAGATACGCAGTATTTT.

The sample holds one count of this clone. This chain uses TRBV6-1 with TRBJ1-2; D not resolved. The germline V gene encodes CDR1 MNHNS and CDR2 SASEGT. V gave up 1 base and J gave up 4 bases, with 10 bases separating them. The CDR3 contains 14 residues. The CDR3 here is CASSEGEGSYGYTF. The DNA of the CDR3 is TGTGCCAGCAGTGAAGGGGAGGGAAGCTATGGCTACACCTTC.

The rearrangement links TRBV4-3 to TRBJ2-7; D remains unclear. Germline values: CDR1 LGHNA, CDR2 YSLEER. The CDR3 has 13 residues. The ends were cut back, 0 bases at V and 2 bases at J, with 5 bases in the middle. The CDR3 sequence is CASSQDWTYEQYF. In nucleotides, the CDR3 is TGCGCCAGCAGCCAAGATTGGACCTACGAGCAGTACTTC.

The gene calls are TRBV30 and TRBJ2-5, with D possibly called TRBD1 or TRBD2 (5 bases each). Germline V gene lookup returns CDR1 GTSNPN and CDR2 SVGIG (reference sequence). V gave up 3 bases and J gave up 1 base, with 9 bases separating them. CDR3 length equals 13 residues. Written as DNA, the CDR3 is TGTGCCTGGAGATTTGGGGGCCAAGAGACCCAGTACTTC. Translated, it gives CAWRFGGQETQYF.

The chain uses TRBV10-1 and TRBJ2-1, with a tentative D call TRBD1 (5 bases). V was cut by 8 bases and J by 2 bases, with 13 bases left in between. The length of the CDR3 is 14 residues. Germline V CDR1 and CDR2: WNHNN, SYGVQD (reference sequence). CDR3 sequence: CASDLRQTYNEQFF. CDR3 coding DNA: TGCGCCAGCGATTTGAGACAGACCTACAATGAGCAGTTCTTC.

The chain couples TRBV2 to TRBJ2-7; tentatively, D is TRBD2 (5 bases). Between the trimmed V and J ends, which lost 8 bases and 0 bases, there was a span of 17 bases. Per the germline V gene, CDR1 is SNHLY and CDR2 is FYNNEI. The CDR3 has 15 amino acids. The CDR3 loop reads CASVDPGLASYEQYF. CDR3 coding DNA: TGTGCCAGCGTCGACCCGGGATTAGCCTCCTACGAGCAGTACTTC.

This clone appeared a few times. The chain couples TRBV4-1 to TRBJ2-3; D possibly corresponds to TRBD2 (5 bases). The CDR3 is 15 residues long. Germline V gene lookup returns CDR1 MGHRA and CDR2 YSYEKL. The V and J ends lost 0 bases and 11 bases respectively, with 18 bases between them. The CDR3 coding sequence is TGCGCCAGCAGCCAAGATGCCCTAGCCCGTCGGGGGCAGTATTTT. Protein sequence: CASSQDALARRGQYF.

The chain carries TRBV4-1 and TRBJ2-7; 8 bases fit TRBD1. Germline loops: CDR1 MGHRA, CDR2 YSYEKL. V dropped 1 base and J dropped 2; count of bases not matched to a gene: 4. The length of the CDR3 is 15 residues. The CDR3 is CASSQVSGGAYEQYF. The CDR3 coding sequence is TGCGCCAGCAGCCAAGTTTCAGGGGGCGCCTACGAGCAGTACTTC.

This clone is labeled as medium-sized. The chain has TRBV27 and TRBJ2-3; D remains unclear. CDR1 and CDR2 from the germline V gene are MNHEY and SMNVEV (reference sequence). Trimming took off 6 bases at V and 2 bases at J, with 9 bases between the two ends. There are 13 residues in the CDR3. For the CDR3, the DNA is TGTGCCAGCAGCCCCCATCCCACAGATACGCAGTATTTT. Translated, it gives CASSPHPTDTQYF.

The chain joins TRBV7-3 to TRBJ2-3; 14 nucleotides line up with TRBD2. Germline V CDR1 and CDR2: SGHTA, FQGTGA. The CDR3 totals 19 residues. V was pared by 6 bases and J by 1 base, with 12 bases of the junction left unmatched. This CDR3 is CASSQSGTSGSGRTDTQYF. CDR3 in DNA: TGTGCCAGCAGTCAATCCGGGACTAGCGGGAGTGGGCGCACAGATACGCAGTATTTT.

In its sample, this clone was seen once. The chain is built from TRBV9 and TRBJ2-1; D possibly corresponds to TRBD2 (6 bases). Trimming stripped 4 bases from V and 0 bases from J, with 14 bases between. The CDR3 has 16 residues. In germline, CDR1 is SGDLS, CDR2 YYNGEE. CDR3 sequence: CASSTLAGGSYNEQFF. DNA for the CDR3: TGTGCCAGCAGCACCCTGGCCGGGGGCTCCTACAATGAGCAGTTCTTC.

A single count supports this clone. V is TRBV7-2 and J is TRBJ2-5; TRBD2 matches 11 bases. This CDR3 contains 16 residues. Germline values: CDR1 SGHTA, CDR2 FQGNSA. The ends lost 0 bases at V and 5 bases at J; junction bases unmatched: 5. CDR3: CASSLALAGVGETQYF. In DNA, the CDR3 is TGTGCCAGCAGCTTAGCACTAGCGGGAGTGGGGGAGACCCAGTACTTC.

The CDR3 region has the DNA TGTGCCAGCAGCTTAGAGGTGGGGGGCCAAGAGACCCAGTACTTC. Translating gives CASSLEVGGQETQYF. The chain is built from TRBV11-2 and TRBJ2-5; weak D call: TRBD2 (6 bases). V shed 0 bases and J shed 1 base, with 9 bases lying between them. The CDR3 spans 15 residues. CDR1 is SGHAT, CDR2 FQNNGV, per germline.

V usage is TRBV29-1 and J usage is TRBJ2-7; 10 bases are a match to TRBD1. CDR1 SQVTM and CDR2 ANQGSEA come from the germline V gene. This CDR3 has 15 amino acids. V gave up 4 bases and J gave up 3 bases; unmatched junction bases: 9. The CDR3 is CSVATGGTGDYEQYF. The CDR3 DNA reads TGCAGCGTTGCTACCGGAGGGACAGGGGACTACGAGCAGTACTTC.

This clone was seen a handful of times. The chain recombines TRBV6-4 with TRBJ2-3; unclear D gene. This CDR3 has 14 residues. The germline gives CDR1 MRHNA, CDR2 SNTAGT. V dropped 4 bases and J dropped 0 bases, with 8 bases sitting between them. Written as DNA, the CDR3 is TGTGCCAGCAGTGCTACCGGGAGCACAGATACGCAGTATTTT. This gives the protein CASSATGSTDTQYF.

The CDR3, as DNA: TGTGCCAGCAGAAGCACAGATACGCAGTATTTT. Protein: CASRSTDTQYF. The genes are TRBV6-1 and TRBJ2-3; D is unresolved. The CDR3 is 11 amino acids. V was trimmed by 6 bases and J by 0 bases, leaving 1 base between them. Germline CDR1 and CDR2: MNHNS and SASEGT.

By share, this clone ranks as hyperexpanded (1% or more). DNA for the CDR3: TGTGCCAGCAGTTACTCCCCGGACAGGGGAGCTTTCTTT. The encoded protein is CASSYSPDRGAFF. The chain carries TRBV6-6 and TRBJ1-1, with 9 positions matching TRBD1. The ends lost 0 bases at V and 10 bases at J; junction bases unmatched: 3. Germline V gene sequence: CDR1 MNHNY, CDR2 SVGAGI (reference sequence). This CDR3 has 13 residues.

The rearrangement joins TRBV19 to TRBJ1-2; maybe TRBD1 (5 bases). V was pared by 5 bases and J by 3 bases, with 13 bases between. Per the germline V gene, CDR1 is LNHDA and CDR2 is SQIVND (reference sequence). The CDR3 has 14 amino acids. CDR3 sequence (DNA): TGTGCCAGTAGTCAAGGGGCGTTCGACTATGGCTACACCTTC. Its protein is CASSQGAFDYGYTF. The complete variable domain, with remaining parts taken from reference TRBV19 and TRBJ1-2, reads DGGITQSPKYLFRKEGQNVTLSCEQNLNHDAMYWYRQDPGQGLRLIYYSQIVNDFQKGDIAEGYSVSREKKESFPLTVTSAQKNPTAFYLCASSQGAFDYGYTFGSGTRLTVV.